This T cell receptor beta chain was obtained from a study of cytomegalovirus exposure and HLA in healthy donors. Study-wide results and limits: Prior analysis indicated that the majority of TCR beta V segments exhibited productivity approximately 87% or approximately 30% of the time. On later analysis, the bulk of CMV-associated TCR beta chains appeared to be HLA-restricted.

Comment on this clone: What it binds is not known.

The CDR3 loop spans 16 amino acids. Looked up from germline, CDR1 is MNHEY and CDR2 is SMNVEV (reference sequence). V was clipped by 4 bases and J by 4 bases; unmatched bases: 5. Primers included in the PCR were 60 Vbeta and 13 Jbeta primers. Sequencing used immunoSEQ multiplex PCR; TCRdb keeps in-frame clones, though not all of them. The table lists 200,000 to 250,000 clones, 78% of them singletons. The clonotype comes from a male donor in good health and CMV-seronegative. What was sequenced was PBMCs. This chain uses TRBV27 with TRBJ2-6; TRBD1 agrees at 9 bases. CDR3 amino acids: CASSSRQGVGANVLTF. CDR3 sequence (DNA): TGTGCCAGCAGTTCACGACAGGGGGTAGGGGCCAACGTCCTGACTTTC.